The 3 T cell receptor beta chains reported below all come from one sample, sequenced in a study of T cells in Graves' hyperthyroidism and ophthalmopathy. RNA transcripts yielded amplified TCR beta CDR3 regions. The primer set for the first-round RT-PCR of the TCR CDR3 was HTBI. TCRdb reanalysed the multiplex PCR reads using MiXCR and keeps one entry per CDR3 protein. The sample lists roughly 380,000 distinct CDR3 sequences; 11% to 15% were seen once. Sequencing input: blood. The origin of the receptors is an older woman with Graves' hyperthyroidism.

Ten or more counts support this clonotype. The rearrangement links TRBV12-3 or TRBV12-4 to TRBJ2-1; 14 nucleotides agree with TRBD2. The CDR3 loop spans 15 amino acids. V lost 6 bases to trimming and J lost 7 bases; unmatched junction nucleotides: 5. The DNA for the CDR3 is TGTGCCAGCAGGCCGACTAGCGGGAGGGCGAATGAGCAGTTCTTC. It is translated as CASRPTSGRANEQFF.

This clonotype was recorded many times. The rearrangement uses TRBV10-3 and TRBJ1-2, with a weak D call TRBD1 (6 bases). The CDR3 runs to 11 residues. The germline V and J ends were trimmed by 3 bases and 8 bases, with 7 bases remaining between them. The germline V gene encodes CDR1 ENHRY and CDR2 SYGVKD. CDR3 bases: TGTGCCATCAGTGACAGGGGCGGCTACACCTTC. Protein product: CAISDRGGYTF.

J is TRBJ2-1 and V is TRBV28; 12 nucleotides agree with TRBD2. Germline trimming cut 1 base from V and 6 bases from J; bases unmatched to any gene: 4. The V gene's germline CDR1 is MDHEN and CDR2 SYDVKM. This CDR3 comprises 16 residues. In DNA, the CDR3 is TGTGCCAGCAGTTTATTACTAGCGGGAGGTTTCAATGAGCAGTTCTTC. Residues: CASSLLLAGGFNEQFF.